Shown below are 6 T cell receptor beta chains from a single sample sequenced in a study of CD8+ T cells in alopecia areata. Following extraction, RNA underwent reverse transcription to cDNA, which served as the sequencing template. The repertoire was sequenced with immunoSEQ multiplex PCR; TCRdb's copy has only in-frame clones and lacks some. The data show 200,000 or so clones, around two fifths seen once. Treatment reported: oral pan-JAK inhibitor, 5-10 mg twice daily. This material consisted of CD4+ T cells sorted from blood, taken around week 31, from a patient treated with tofacitinib. The receptor source for this set is a human donor with alopecia areata.

This chain links TRBV7-9 with TRBJ2-2; D is ambiguous. CDR1 SEHNR and CDR2 FQNEAQ come from the germline V gene (reference sequence). Deletions cut 5 bases from V and 1 base from J, with 14 bases between. The CDR3 contains 16 residues. This CDR3 is CASSPRVARNTGELFF. As DNA, the CDR3 is TGTGCCAGCAGCCCCCGGGTAGCCCGGAACACCGGGGAGCTGTTTTTT.

V is TRBV4-1 and J is TRBJ2-1; TRBD1 might be the D (6 bases). V lost 0 bases, J lost 6 bases, and 15 bases lay in between. Germline CDR1 and CDR2: MGHRA and YSYEKL. There are 16 residues in the CDR3. The chain's CDR3 is CASSQEATGRRNEQFF. The DNA of the CDR3 is TGCGCCAGCAGCCAAGAGGCGACAGGTCGGCGCAATGAGCAGTTCTTC.

The V gene is TRBV9, the J gene TRBJ2-5; 9 bases are a match to TRBD1. This CDR3 contains 21 residues. Germline CDR1 and CDR2: SGDLS and YYNGEE. Trimming took 0 bases from V and 2 from J; bases not matched to a gene: 20. For the CDR3, the DNA is TGTGCCAGCAGCGTAGGCCCGGGTGGAGGAGGGACCGGGACAGGGCAAGAGACCCAGTACTTC. As protein: CASSVGPGGGGTGTGQETQYF.

J is TRBJ2-7 and V is TRBV5-1; 10 nucleotides align to TRBD2. This CDR3 is built from 14 residues. Trimming took 0 bases from V and 5 from J; bases not matched to a gene: 2. CDR1 and CDR2 (germline): SGHRS, YFSETQ. The chain's CDR3 is CASSLGTSGHEQYF. The CDR3 DNA reads as TGCGCCAGCAGCTTGGGGACTAGCGGACACGAGCAGTACTTC.

This clone turned up a few times. V is TRBV4-1 and J is TRBJ2-1; the D call may be TRBD1 or TRBD2 (5 bases each). Between the trimmed V and J ends, which lost 0 bases and 4 bases, there was a span of 16 bases. Germline V gives CDR1 MGHRA, CDR2 YSYEKL. The CDR3 extends over 17 amino acids. The DNA for the CDR3 is TGCGCCAGCAGCCAAGATTTCGAGGGGACCGGGTACAATGAGCAGTTCTTC. This encodes CASSQDFEGTGYNEQFF.

This clone has a handful of counts. This chain uses TRBV5-1 with TRBJ2-3; 8 bases align to TRBD1. With 4 bases clipped from V and 4 bases from J, the junction kept 8 bases outside the gene matches. Germline V lookup: CDR1 SGHRS, CDR2 YFSETQ. This CDR3 has 15 residues. The CDR3 DNA sequence: TGCGCCAGCAGCCGGGGACAGGCAGGCGCAGATACGCAGTATTTT. Residues: CASSRGQAGADTQYF.